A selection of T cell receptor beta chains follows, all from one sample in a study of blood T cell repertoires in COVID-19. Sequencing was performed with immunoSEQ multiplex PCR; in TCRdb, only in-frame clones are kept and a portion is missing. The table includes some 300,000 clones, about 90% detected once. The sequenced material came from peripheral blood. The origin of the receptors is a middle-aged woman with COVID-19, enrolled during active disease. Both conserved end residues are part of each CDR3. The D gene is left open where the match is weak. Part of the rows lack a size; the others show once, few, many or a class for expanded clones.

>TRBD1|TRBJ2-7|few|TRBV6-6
TGTGCCAGCAGTTACCGGACAGGGGGCGGCTACGAGCAGTACTTC
CASSYRTGGGYEQYF
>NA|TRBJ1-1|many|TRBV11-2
TGTGCCAGCAGCCTCCAATGGGGGGATATGAACACTGAAGCTTTCTTT
CASSLQWGDMNTEAFF
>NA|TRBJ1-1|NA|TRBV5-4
TGTGCCAGCAGCTTGTCCAAGAACACTGAAGCTTTCTTT
CASSLSKNTEAFF
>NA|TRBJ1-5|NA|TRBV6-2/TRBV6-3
TGTGCCAGCAGTTACGTTGGAGAGCTCCCCCAGCATTTT
CASSYVGELPQHF
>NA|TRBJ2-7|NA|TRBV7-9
TGTGCCAGCAGCCCCGGGACAATCTACGAGCAGTACTTC
CASSPGTIYEQYF
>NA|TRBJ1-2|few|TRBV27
TGTGCCAGCAGCCAGGGGTATGGCTACACCTTC
CASSQGYGYTF
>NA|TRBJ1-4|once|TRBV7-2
TGTGCCAGCAGGGGGGGGAGGACTAATGAAAAACTGTTTTTT
CASRGGRTNEKLFF
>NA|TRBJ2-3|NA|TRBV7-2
TGTGCCAGCAGCTTAGTCTCCGGGCTAGCGGATACGCAGTATTTT
CASSLVSGLADTQYF
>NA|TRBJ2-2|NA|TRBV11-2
TGTGCCAGCAGCTTGACAGTCTCCGGCACCGGGGAGCTGTTTTTT
CASSLTVSGTGELFF
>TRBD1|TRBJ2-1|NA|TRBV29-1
TGCAGCGTGTTGGACAGGGTCAGTGGCAATGAGCAGTTCTTC
CSVLDRVSGNEQFF
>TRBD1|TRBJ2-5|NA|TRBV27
TGTGCCAGCAGTGCGACAGGGATGGTAGGGACCCAGTACTTC
CASSATGMVGTQYF
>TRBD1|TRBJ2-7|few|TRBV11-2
TGTGCCAGCCGGTCCCGGACAGGCGGACCGTACGAGCAGTACTTC
CASRSRTGGPYEQYF
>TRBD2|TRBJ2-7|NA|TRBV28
TGTGCCATCGGGACTAGCTTGGCCTACGAGCAGTACTTC
CAIGTSLAYEQYF
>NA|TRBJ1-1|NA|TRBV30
TGTGCCTGGAGTATGGGGGGGTTTAGGGCTGAAGCTTTCTTT
CAWSMGGFRAEAFF
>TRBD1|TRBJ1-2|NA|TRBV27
TGTGCCAGCAAAACGACAGGGGCCTACTACACCTTC
CASKTTGAYYTF
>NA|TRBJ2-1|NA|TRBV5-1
TGCGCCAGCAGCGTTCTAGCGAAGGGCCCCTACAATGAGCAGTTCTTC
CASSVLAKGPYNEQFF
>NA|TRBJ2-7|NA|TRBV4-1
TGCGCCAGCAGCCGAGATGCTAGTCGGAACTCCTACGAGCAGTACTTC
CASSRDASRNSYEQYF
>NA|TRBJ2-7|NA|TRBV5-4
TGTGCCAGCAGCTTGGGGACTGTCTACGAGCAGTACTTC
CASSLGTVYEQYF
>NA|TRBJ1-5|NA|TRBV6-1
TGTGCCAGCAGTGAAACGGGACACACGAGGTGGGGTCAAGTTCAGCCCCAGCATTTT
CASSETGHTRWGQVQPQHF
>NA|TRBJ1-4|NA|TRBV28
TGTGCCAGCAGTGGATTACAGGTGATGAATGAAAAACTGTTTTTT
CASSGLQVMNEKLFF
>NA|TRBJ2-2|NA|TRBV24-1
TGTGCCACCACTGGGGGGACAGTCAACACCGGGGAGCTGTTTTTT
CATTGGTVNTGELFF
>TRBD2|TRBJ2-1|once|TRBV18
TGTGCCAGCTCAGGACCGGGACTAGCGGGAGGGCCGCGAGTGTACAATGAGCAGTTCTTC
CASSGPGLAGGPRVYNEQFF
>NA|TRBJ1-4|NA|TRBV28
TGTGCCAGCAGTGCATGGGGCACGAAAGATGAAAAACTGTTTTTT
CASSAWGTKDEKLFF
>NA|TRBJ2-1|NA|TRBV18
TGTGCCAGCTCACCACGATGGGGCGCCGCAACCTACAATGAGCAGTTCTTC
CASSPRWGAATYNEQFF
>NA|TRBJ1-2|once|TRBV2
TGTGCCAGCAGTGCAGGCGAGCAATTAAACTATGGCTACACCTTC
CASSAGEQLNYGYTF
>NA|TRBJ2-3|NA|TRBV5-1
TGCGCCAGCAGCTGGCGGATGCAGGGGAACACAGATACGCAGTATTTT
CASSWRMQGNTDTQYF
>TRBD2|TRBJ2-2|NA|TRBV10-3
TGTGCCATCAGTGAGTCGACTCTTGGGACTAGTAAGGACCAAGATCCGAACACCGGGGAGCTGTTTTTT
CAISESTLGTSKDQDPNTGELFF
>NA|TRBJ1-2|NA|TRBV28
TGTGCCAGCAGTTTAAGGCGCGGATGGGCTAACTATGGCTACACCTTC
CASSLRRGWANYGYTF
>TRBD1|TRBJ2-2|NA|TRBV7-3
TGTGCCAGCAGCTCCCACCCAGGGACAGGGTTCAGGACCGGGGAGCTGTTTTTT
CASSSHPGTGFRTGELFF
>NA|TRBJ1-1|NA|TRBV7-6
TGTGCCAGCAGCTCCCTAGGGGCGGGGGCTAGGAACACTGAAGCTTTCTTT
CASSSLGAGARNTEAFF
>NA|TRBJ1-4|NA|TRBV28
TGTGCCGGGGGGGTAAATGAAAAACTGTTTTTT
CAGGVNEKLFF
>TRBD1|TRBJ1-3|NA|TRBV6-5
TGTGCCAGCAGTTACACAGGGGGCGAAAGGGGGGCCATATATTTT
CASSYTGGERGAIYF
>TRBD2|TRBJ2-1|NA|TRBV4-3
TGCGCCAGCAGCCAAGACGGAGGGCGGGGGGCCCCCTACAATGAGCAGTTCTTC
CASSQDGGRGAPYNEQFF
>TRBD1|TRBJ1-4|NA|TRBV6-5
TGTGCCAGCAGCTCCAGGGGGCGAGGCGAAAAACTGTTTTTT
CASSSRGRGEKLFF
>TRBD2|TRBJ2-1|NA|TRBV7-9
TGTGCCAGCAGCCCTAGCGGGGGGGCGGGTAATGAGCAGTTCTTC
CASSPSGGAGNEQFF
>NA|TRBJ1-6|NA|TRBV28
TGTGCCAGCAGAACCCCGGGACAAAATTCACCCCTCCACTTT
CASRTPGQNSPLHF
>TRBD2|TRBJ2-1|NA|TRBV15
TGTGCCACCAGCAGAGGAACTCTAGCGGGACTCCACAATGAGCAGTTCTTC
CATSRGTLAGLHNEQFF
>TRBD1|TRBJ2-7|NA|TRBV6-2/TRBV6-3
TGTGCCAGCAGTCGACGACAGGGGGGCTCCTACGAGCAGTACTTC
CASSRRQGGSYEQYF
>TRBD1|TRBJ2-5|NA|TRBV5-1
TGCGCCAGCAGCTTGGCGGACAGGATACAAGAGACCCAGTACTTC
CASSLADRIQETQYF
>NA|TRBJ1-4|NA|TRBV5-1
TGCGCCAGCAGCTTGGATCGCGGTAATGAAAAACTGTTTTTT
CASSLDRGNEKLFF
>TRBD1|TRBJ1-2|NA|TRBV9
TGTGCCAGCAGCGTAGGTACAGGGGGCTTCTATGGCTACACCTTC
CASSVGTGGFYGYTF
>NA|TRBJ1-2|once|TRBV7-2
TGTGCCAGCAGCTCAACCTCTCTTATACTCTATGGCTACACCTTC
CASSSTSLILYGYTF
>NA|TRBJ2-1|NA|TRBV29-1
TGCAGCGTGACCGGGATCCACAATGAGCAGTTCTTC
CSVTGIHNEQFF
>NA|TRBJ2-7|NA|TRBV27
TGTGCCAGCAGTTTCCTTGGGACTGCCTACGAGCAGTACTTC
CASSFLGTAYEQYF
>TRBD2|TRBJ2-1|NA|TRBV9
TGTGCCAGCAGCGTAGCGGCTAGCGGGGGCCGCCACTCCTACAATGAGCAGTTCTTC
CASSVAASGGRHSYNEQFF
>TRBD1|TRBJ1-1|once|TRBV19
TGTGCCAGTAGTTTCCTTCCGGGGACAGACAAAAACACTGAAGCTTTCTTT
CASSFLPGTDKNTEAFF
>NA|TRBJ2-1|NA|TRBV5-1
TGCGCCAGCAGCCGGGGGCTAGCGGTAGATTTTAATGAGCAGTTCTTC
CASSRGLAVDFNEQFF
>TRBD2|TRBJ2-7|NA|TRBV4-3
TGCGCCAGCAGCCAAGGACTAGCGGGGGGGCCCTACGAGCAGTACTTC
CASSQGLAGGPYEQYF
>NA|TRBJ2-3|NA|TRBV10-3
TGTGCCATCAGGTCCCATCGGGAGTTGCGCACAGATACGCAGTATTTT
CAIRSHRELRTDTQYF
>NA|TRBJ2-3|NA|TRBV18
TGTGCCAGCTCACCACCAACTAGTTCCCCAGATACGCAGTATTTT
CASSPPTSSPDTQYF
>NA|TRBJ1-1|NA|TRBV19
TGTGCCAGTAGTATAAGGGGCAGGACTGAAGCTTTCTTT
CASSIRGRTEAFF
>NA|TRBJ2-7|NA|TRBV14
TGTGCCAGCAGGAGCCAGGGGACGGGATACGAGCAGTACTTC
CASRSQGTGYEQYF
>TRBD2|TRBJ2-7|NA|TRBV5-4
TGTGCCAGCAGCCTCGGACTAGCGGGAGGGCGGGTTTACGAGCAGTACTTC
CASSLGLAGGRVYEQYF